These 29 T cell receptor beta chains were sequenced from one sample in a study of cytomegalovirus exposure and HLA in healthy donors. Researchers ran the PCR with 60 Vbeta and 13 Jbeta primers. TCRdb's copy holds only in-frame clones and misses some; the assay was immunoSEQ multiplex PCR. The profile shows 160,000 or so clones, over 70% of them singletons. Sequences were obtained from PBMCs. All receptors derive from a woman aged 45-65 years in good health and CMV-seronegative.

This chain links TRBV27 with TRBJ2-7; a weak D match, TRBD1 (6 bases). The CDR3 runs 16 residues. V was shortened by 5 bases and J by 2 bases, with 19 bases between the two germline ends. The V gene's germline CDR1 is MNHEY and CDR2 SMNVEV (reference sequence). Here the CDR3 DNA reads TGTGCCAGCAGTCCCTTTACAAGGGGGAATACCTACGAGCAGTACTTC. Translation gives CASSPFTRGNTYEQYF.

This clone has only a few counts. The chain employs TRBV30 and TRBJ1-1; a weak D match, TRBD1 (5 bases). Germline CDR1 and CDR2: GTSNPN and SVGIG (reference sequence). The CDR3 sequence is 14 residues long. The V gene lost 1 base and the J gene lost 6 bases, with 15 bases spanning the gap. The CDR3 DNA sequence: TGTGCCTGGAGTGCTTCAGGGATTGGTCCTGAAGCTTTCTTT. This encodes CAWSASGIGPEAFF.

This chain joins TRBV9 and TRBJ2-1, with D possibly matching TRBD1 (5 bases). The V gene's germline CDR1 is SGDLS and CDR2 YYNGEE. Trimming stripped 3 bases from V and 5 bases from J, with 12 bases between. CDR3 length equals 14 residues. The CDR3 region has the DNA TGTGCCAGCAGCGCCCGACAGACAAACAATGAGCAGTTCTTC. It translates to CASSARQTNNEQFF.

The chain recombines TRBV2 with TRBJ2-4; D gene unclear. Trimming left V 7 bases short and J 6 bases short, with 13 bases between. CDR3 length: 13 amino acids. In germline, CDR1 is SNHLY, CDR2 FYNNEI. This chain's CDR3 is CASKTGLANIQYF. The CDR3 nucleotides read TGTGCCAGCAAAACTGGGCTGGCAAACATTCAGTACTTC.

The chain joins TRBV5-1 to TRBJ2-7; tentatively, D is TRBD1 (6 bases). V gave up 0 bases and J gave up 9 bases, with 10 bases separating them. CDR1 and CDR2 from the germline V gene are SGHRS and YFSETQ. The CDR3 loop spans 12 amino acids. The CDR3 here is CASSLGQAGQYF. CDR3 nucleotide sequence: TGCGCCAGCAGCTTGGGACAGGCCGGGCAGTACTTC. The full variable domain, completed using reference TRBV5-1 and TRBJ2-7, is KAGVTQTPRYLIKTRGQQVTLSCSPISGHRSVSWYQQTPGQGLQFLFEYFSETQRNKGNFPGRFSGRQFSNSRSEMNVSTLELGDSALYLCASSLGQAGQYFGPGTRLTVT.

The V gene is TRBV18, the J gene TRBJ2-2; 7 bases map to TRBD2. This CDR3 is built from 16 residues. The junction had 7 bases not matched to a gene; V was cut back by 3 bases and J by 3 bases. Germline V lookup: CDR1 KGHSH, CDR2 LQKENI. The CDR3 here is CASSPKGGPDTGELFF. The CDR3 DNA reads as TGTGCCAGCTCACCGAAGGGAGGGCCAGACACCGGGGAGCTGTTTTTT. The variable domain in full, with the rest retrieved from reference TRBV18 and TRBJ2-2, is NAGVMQNPRHLVRRRGQEARLRCSPMKGHSHVYWYRQLPEEGLKFMVYLQKENIIDESGMPKERFSAEFPKEGPSILRIQQVVRGDSAAYFCASSPKGGPDTGELFFGEGSRLTVL.

The chain employs TRBV2 and TRBJ1-5; D might be TRBD1 (5 bases). Germline values: CDR1 SNHLY, CDR2 FYNNEI. The CDR3 covers 15 residues. With 8 bases removed from V and 9 bases from J, the gap between germline ends came to 23 bases. The CDR3 nucleotides read TGTGCCAGCGCGGGCGGGGCTCGGGAGTTTAGGCCCCAGCATTTT. Residues: CASAGGAREFRPQHF. Together with reference TRBV2 and TRBJ1-5, the CDR3 gives the full variable domain: EPEVTQTPSHQVTQMGQEVILRCVPISNHLYFYWYRQILGQKVEFLVSFYNNEISEKSEIFDDQFSVERPDGSNFTLKIRSTKLEDSAMYFCASAGGAREFRPQHFGDGTRLSIL.

J is TRBJ1-2 and V is TRBV5-4, with TRBD1 identical over 8 bases. Germline V gives CDR1 SGHNT, CDR2 YYREEE (reference sequence). J was trimmed by 8 bases and V by 4 bases; bases with no gene match: 7. The CDR3 has 13 amino acids. The CDR3 bases are TGTGCCAGCAGCCCTGGACAGGGACAAGGCTACACCTTC. This translates into CASSPGQGQGYTF.

The chain recombines TRBV2 with TRBJ2-5, with 11 nucleotides matching TRBD2. The V gene end was trimmed by 8 bases and the J gene end by 13 bases; junction bases not matched to a gene: 15. The CDR3 sequence is 14 residues long. Germline V lookup: CDR1 SNHLY, CDR2 FYNNEI. In DNA, the CDR3 is TGTGCCAGCTGCTGCGGGACTAGCGGAGACTGGGGGTACTTC. As protein: CASCCGTSGDWGYF.

This chain connects TRBV30 to TRBJ2-2, with D possibly being TRBD1 (6 bases). CDR3 length: 15 amino acids. V dropped 8 bases and J dropped 3 bases, with 19 bases sitting between them. Germline V gene sequence: CDR1 GTSNPN, CDR2 SVGIG (reference sequence). The CDR3 DNA is TGTGCCCGCAAAACAGGGTACGGGGACACCGGGGAGCTGTTTTTT. It encodes CARKTGYGDTGELFF. The full variable domain, rest sourced from reference TRBV30 and TRBJ2-2, is SQTIHQWPATLVQPVGSPLSLECTVEGTSNPNLYWYRQAAGRGLQLLFYSVGIGQISSEVPQNLSASRPQDRQFILSSKKLLLSDSGFYLCARKTGYGDTGELFFGEGSRLTVL.

A few counts support this clone. J is TRBJ2-5 and V is TRBV9; TRBD2 might be the D (6 bases). The J call could be wrong; TRBJ2-7 is a better fit for the DNA end. In germline, CDR1 is SGDLS, CDR2 YYNGEE. The CDR3 sequence is 14 residues long. The CDR3 sequence: CASSVGLGGYEQYF. In DNA form, the CDR3 reads TGTGCCAGCAGCGTAGGACTTGGGGGGTACGAGCAGTACTTC.

V is TRBV5-3 and J is TRBJ2-3; the match to TRBD2 covers 8 bases. TRBV5-3 is sorted into the ORF group, with uncertain function. V dropped 0 bases and J dropped 2; count of bases not matched to a gene: 5. The CDR3 runs 16 residues. The CDR3 region has the DNA TGTGCCAGAAGCTTGGGCTGCGGGAGGTTCACAGATACGCAGTATTTT. Residues: CARSLGCGRFTDTQYF.

The chain has TRBV27 and TRBJ2-5; D perhaps matches TRBD1 (5 bases). Germline-derived CDR1 and CDR2 are MNHEY and SMNVEV (reference sequence). V was pared by 2 bases and J by 5 bases, with 21 bases between. The length of the CDR3 is 17 residues. The CDR3, as DNA: TGTGCCAGCAGTTTAGGATCGGCAGGGCCCTCTCTGGAGACCCAGTACTTC. Its protein product is CASSLGSAGPSLETQYF.

The V and J genes are TRBV28 and TRBJ2-3, with TRBD2 matching 10 bases. Germline loops: CDR1 MDHEN, CDR2 SYDVKM. The CDR3 is made up of 16 amino acids. Losses at the gene ends were 3 bases for V and 1 base for J; bases not matched to a gene: 4. Here the CDR3 reads CASSFGGTSGTDTQYF. Written as DNA, the CDR3 is TGTGCCAGCAGTTTCGGTGGGACTAGCGGCACAGATACGCAGTATTTT.

The chain has TRBV9 and TRBJ1-1; TRBD1 matches at 9 bases. With 0 bases clipped from V and 0 bases from J, the junction kept 12 bases outside the gene matches. CDR1 and CDR2 (germline): SGDLS, YYNGEE. This CDR3 comprises 19 residues. Written as DNA, the CDR3 is TGTGCCAGCAGCGTAGCCCCCGGGACAGGGACAATCATGAACACTGAAGCTTTCTTT. It codes for CASSVAPGTGTIMNTEAFF.

CDR3 DNA sequence: TGCGCCAGCAGTGAGGGTTTAGGACTGAGGGAGACCCAGTACTTC. Translation gives CASSEGLGLRETQYF. The chain is built from TRBV10-1 and TRBJ2-5; D may be TRBD2 (5 bases). The ends were cut back, 2 bases at V and 5 bases at J, with 15 bases in the middle. This CDR3 spans 15 amino acids. The germline V gene encodes CDR1 WNHNN and CDR2 SYGVQD (reference sequence).

The genes are TRBV6-5 and TRBJ2-5; 12 positions agree with TRBD2. The ends lost 6 bases at V and 2 bases at J; junction bases unmatched: 4. The CDR3 has 15 amino acids. Germline CDR1 is MNHEY and CDR2 is SVGAGI. The CDR3 sequence is CASRVLAGGQETQYF. The CDR3 bases are TGTGCCAGCAGAGTACTAGCGGGGGGACAAGAGACCCAGTACTTC.

The chain links TRBV7-2 to TRBJ2-2; TRBD1 aligns across 9 bases. This CDR3 has 16 residues. Germline lookup yields CDR1 SGHTA and CDR2 FQGNSA. The V segment lost 5 bases and the J segment 0 bases; nucleotides outside the gene matches: 4. As DNA, the CDR3 is TGTGCCAGCAGCACAAGGACAGGGGCGAACACCGGGGAGCTGTTTTTT. Its protein is CASSTRTGANTGELFF.

This chain joins TRBV7-8 and TRBJ2-7; D is perhaps TRBD1 (6 bases). This CDR3 is built from 16 residues. Looked up from germline, CDR1 is SGHVS and CDR2 is FQNEAQ. Trimming stripped 1 base from V and 0 bases from J, with 13 bases between. The CDR3 reads CASSLDGQSSSYEQYF. The CDR3, as DNA: TGTGCCAGCAGCTTAGATGGACAGTCAAGCTCCTACGAGCAGTACTTC.

The chain links TRBV6-5 to TRBJ2-7, with TRBD2 matching over 10 bases. This CDR3 comprises 15 residues. CDR1 is MNHEY and CDR2 is SVGAGI in the germline V gene. The V and J ends lost 5 bases and 4 bases, in that order; junction bases with no gene match: 8. In DNA form, the CDR3 reads TGTGCCAGCAGTGGCCGGACTAGCGGTTTTTACGAGCAGTACTTC. It yields the protein CASSGRTSGFYEQYF.

The chain employs TRBV19 and TRBJ2-5; TRBD2 agrees at 12 bases. The trim removed 5 bases at V and 7 bases at J, leaving 14 bases unmatched. The CDR3 has 17 amino acids. Germline assignment: CDR1 LNHDA and CDR2 SQIVND (reference sequence). As DNA, the CDR3 is TGTGCCAGTAGTGGTCCGGGACTAGCGGGCCTTTTGAGGACCCAGTACTTC. This gives the protein CASSGPGLAGLLRTQYF.

The J gene is TRBJ2-7, the V gene TRBV2, with a possible D match to TRBD2 (5 bases). Germline V CDR1 and CDR2: SNHLY, FYNNEI. Trimming took off 2 bases at V and 3 bases at J, with 17 bases between the two ends. The CDR3 has 16 residues. The CDR3 spells CASSERRESALYEQYF. In DNA, the CDR3 is TGTGCCAGCAGTGAACGAAGGGAGTCAGCGCTCTACGAGCAGTACTTC.

The gene calls are TRBV28 and TRBJ1-5, with D possibly TRBD1 on 5 matching bases. Trimming shortened V by 11 bases and J by 7 bases, and 12 bases separated the two germline ends. This CDR3 comprises 11 residues. In germline, CDR1 is MDHEN, CDR2 SYDVKM. CDR3 nucleotides: TGTGCCTCGGGGGTACGGCAGCCCCAGCATTTT. Its protein is CASGVRQPQHF.

The chain carries TRBV28 and TRBJ1-1; D gene unclear. V was cut by 3 bases and J by 0 bases, with 5 bases left in between. The CDR3 is made up of 13 amino acids. Per germline, CDR1 MDHEN and CDR2 SYDVKM. The CDR3 reads CASSLRLNTEAFF. In DNA, the CDR3 is TGTGCCAGCAGTTTGAGGCTGAACACTGAAGCTTTCTTT. The full variable domain, completed using reference TRBV28 and TRBJ1-1, is DVKVTQSSRYLVKRTGEKVFLECVQDMDHENMFWYRQDPGLGLRLIYFSYDVKMKEKGDIPEGYSVSREKKERFSLILESASTNQTSMYLCASSLRLNTEAFFGQGTRLTVV.

CDR3 residues: CASSLGTRPEQYF. CDR3 nucleotides: TGTGCCAGCAGCTTGGGGACTAGGCCGGAGCAGTACTTC. The rearrangement uses TRBV7-9 and TRBJ2-7; 8 bases agree with TRBD2. CDR1 is SEHNR, CDR2 FQNEAQ, per germline (reference sequence). V lost 3 bases and J lost 7; bases outside the gene matches: 5. The CDR3 is 13 amino acids. Full variable domain (missing parts from reference TRBV7-9 and TRBJ2-7): DTGVSQNPRHKITKRGQNVTFRCDPISEHNRLYWYRQTLGQGPEFLTYFQNEAQLEKSRLLSDRFSAERPKGSFSTLEIQRTEQGDSAMYLCASSLGTRPEQYFGPGTRLTVT.

The table lists this clone with a few counts. The chain couples TRBV27 to TRBJ2-3; D not certain. The V and J ends lost 4 bases and 0 bases respectively, with 11 bases between them. The CDR3 contains 15 residues. CDR1 and CDR2 (germline): MNHEY, SMNVEV (reference sequence). The CDR3 DNA sequence: TGTGCCAGCAGTTCCCGGAGACCTAGCACAGATACGCAGTATTTT. Protein product: CASSSRRPSTDTQYF.

V gene TRBV6-1 combines with J gene TRBJ2-1; 7 nucleotides agree with TRBD2. With 6 bases clipped from V and 6 bases from J, the junction kept 8 bases outside the gene matches. This CDR3 comprises 14 residues. Germline CDR1 reads MNHNS; CDR2 reads SASEGT. The CDR3 DNA follows: TGTGCCAGCAGGGGGACTACGAGGGGCAATGAGCAGTTCTTC. It specifies CASRGTTRGNEQFF.

CDR3 in amino acids: CASTGNWNTEAFF. DNA for the CDR3: TGTGCCAGCACCGGGAACTGGAACACTGAAGCTTTCTTT. J is TRBJ1-1 and V is TRBV5-5; unclear D gene. Trimming cost V 6 bases and J 1 base, with 10 bases left between them. This CDR3 is 13 amino acids long. From germline, CDR1 is SGHKS and CDR2 YYEKEE (reference sequence).

The chain employs TRBV11-2 and TRBJ1-5; the match to TRBD1 covers 7 bases. CDR3 length equals 16 residues. V lost 4 bases, J lost 0 bases, and 6 bases stayed unmatched. Looked up from germline, CDR1 is SGHAT and CDR2 is FQNNGV. This CDR3 is CASSSGTVNSNQPQHF. The CDR3 DNA reads as TGTGCCAGCAGCTCTGGGACAGTCAATAGCAATCAGCCCCAGCATTTT. The full variable domain, its missing parts supplied by reference TRBV11-2 and TRBJ1-5, is EAGVAQSPRYKIIEKRQSVAFWCNPISGHATLYWYQQILGQGPKLLIQFQNNGVVDDSQLPKDRFSAERLKGVDSTLKIQPAKLEDSAVYLCASSSGTVNSNQPQHFGDGTRLSIL.